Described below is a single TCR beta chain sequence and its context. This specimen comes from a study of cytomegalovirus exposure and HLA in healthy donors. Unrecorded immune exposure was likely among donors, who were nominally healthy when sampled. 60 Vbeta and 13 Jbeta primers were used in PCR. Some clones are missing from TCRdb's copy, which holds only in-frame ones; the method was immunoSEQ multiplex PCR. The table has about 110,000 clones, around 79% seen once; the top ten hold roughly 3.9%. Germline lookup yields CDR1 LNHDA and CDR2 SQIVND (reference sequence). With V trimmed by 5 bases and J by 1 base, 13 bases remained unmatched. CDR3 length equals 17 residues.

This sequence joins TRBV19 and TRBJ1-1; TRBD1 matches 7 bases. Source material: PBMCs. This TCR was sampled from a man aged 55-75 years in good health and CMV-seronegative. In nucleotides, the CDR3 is TGTGCCAGTAGTCTCGAGACAGGGAGTGGAAAGAACACTGAAGCTTTCTTT. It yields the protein CASSLETGSGKNTEAFF.